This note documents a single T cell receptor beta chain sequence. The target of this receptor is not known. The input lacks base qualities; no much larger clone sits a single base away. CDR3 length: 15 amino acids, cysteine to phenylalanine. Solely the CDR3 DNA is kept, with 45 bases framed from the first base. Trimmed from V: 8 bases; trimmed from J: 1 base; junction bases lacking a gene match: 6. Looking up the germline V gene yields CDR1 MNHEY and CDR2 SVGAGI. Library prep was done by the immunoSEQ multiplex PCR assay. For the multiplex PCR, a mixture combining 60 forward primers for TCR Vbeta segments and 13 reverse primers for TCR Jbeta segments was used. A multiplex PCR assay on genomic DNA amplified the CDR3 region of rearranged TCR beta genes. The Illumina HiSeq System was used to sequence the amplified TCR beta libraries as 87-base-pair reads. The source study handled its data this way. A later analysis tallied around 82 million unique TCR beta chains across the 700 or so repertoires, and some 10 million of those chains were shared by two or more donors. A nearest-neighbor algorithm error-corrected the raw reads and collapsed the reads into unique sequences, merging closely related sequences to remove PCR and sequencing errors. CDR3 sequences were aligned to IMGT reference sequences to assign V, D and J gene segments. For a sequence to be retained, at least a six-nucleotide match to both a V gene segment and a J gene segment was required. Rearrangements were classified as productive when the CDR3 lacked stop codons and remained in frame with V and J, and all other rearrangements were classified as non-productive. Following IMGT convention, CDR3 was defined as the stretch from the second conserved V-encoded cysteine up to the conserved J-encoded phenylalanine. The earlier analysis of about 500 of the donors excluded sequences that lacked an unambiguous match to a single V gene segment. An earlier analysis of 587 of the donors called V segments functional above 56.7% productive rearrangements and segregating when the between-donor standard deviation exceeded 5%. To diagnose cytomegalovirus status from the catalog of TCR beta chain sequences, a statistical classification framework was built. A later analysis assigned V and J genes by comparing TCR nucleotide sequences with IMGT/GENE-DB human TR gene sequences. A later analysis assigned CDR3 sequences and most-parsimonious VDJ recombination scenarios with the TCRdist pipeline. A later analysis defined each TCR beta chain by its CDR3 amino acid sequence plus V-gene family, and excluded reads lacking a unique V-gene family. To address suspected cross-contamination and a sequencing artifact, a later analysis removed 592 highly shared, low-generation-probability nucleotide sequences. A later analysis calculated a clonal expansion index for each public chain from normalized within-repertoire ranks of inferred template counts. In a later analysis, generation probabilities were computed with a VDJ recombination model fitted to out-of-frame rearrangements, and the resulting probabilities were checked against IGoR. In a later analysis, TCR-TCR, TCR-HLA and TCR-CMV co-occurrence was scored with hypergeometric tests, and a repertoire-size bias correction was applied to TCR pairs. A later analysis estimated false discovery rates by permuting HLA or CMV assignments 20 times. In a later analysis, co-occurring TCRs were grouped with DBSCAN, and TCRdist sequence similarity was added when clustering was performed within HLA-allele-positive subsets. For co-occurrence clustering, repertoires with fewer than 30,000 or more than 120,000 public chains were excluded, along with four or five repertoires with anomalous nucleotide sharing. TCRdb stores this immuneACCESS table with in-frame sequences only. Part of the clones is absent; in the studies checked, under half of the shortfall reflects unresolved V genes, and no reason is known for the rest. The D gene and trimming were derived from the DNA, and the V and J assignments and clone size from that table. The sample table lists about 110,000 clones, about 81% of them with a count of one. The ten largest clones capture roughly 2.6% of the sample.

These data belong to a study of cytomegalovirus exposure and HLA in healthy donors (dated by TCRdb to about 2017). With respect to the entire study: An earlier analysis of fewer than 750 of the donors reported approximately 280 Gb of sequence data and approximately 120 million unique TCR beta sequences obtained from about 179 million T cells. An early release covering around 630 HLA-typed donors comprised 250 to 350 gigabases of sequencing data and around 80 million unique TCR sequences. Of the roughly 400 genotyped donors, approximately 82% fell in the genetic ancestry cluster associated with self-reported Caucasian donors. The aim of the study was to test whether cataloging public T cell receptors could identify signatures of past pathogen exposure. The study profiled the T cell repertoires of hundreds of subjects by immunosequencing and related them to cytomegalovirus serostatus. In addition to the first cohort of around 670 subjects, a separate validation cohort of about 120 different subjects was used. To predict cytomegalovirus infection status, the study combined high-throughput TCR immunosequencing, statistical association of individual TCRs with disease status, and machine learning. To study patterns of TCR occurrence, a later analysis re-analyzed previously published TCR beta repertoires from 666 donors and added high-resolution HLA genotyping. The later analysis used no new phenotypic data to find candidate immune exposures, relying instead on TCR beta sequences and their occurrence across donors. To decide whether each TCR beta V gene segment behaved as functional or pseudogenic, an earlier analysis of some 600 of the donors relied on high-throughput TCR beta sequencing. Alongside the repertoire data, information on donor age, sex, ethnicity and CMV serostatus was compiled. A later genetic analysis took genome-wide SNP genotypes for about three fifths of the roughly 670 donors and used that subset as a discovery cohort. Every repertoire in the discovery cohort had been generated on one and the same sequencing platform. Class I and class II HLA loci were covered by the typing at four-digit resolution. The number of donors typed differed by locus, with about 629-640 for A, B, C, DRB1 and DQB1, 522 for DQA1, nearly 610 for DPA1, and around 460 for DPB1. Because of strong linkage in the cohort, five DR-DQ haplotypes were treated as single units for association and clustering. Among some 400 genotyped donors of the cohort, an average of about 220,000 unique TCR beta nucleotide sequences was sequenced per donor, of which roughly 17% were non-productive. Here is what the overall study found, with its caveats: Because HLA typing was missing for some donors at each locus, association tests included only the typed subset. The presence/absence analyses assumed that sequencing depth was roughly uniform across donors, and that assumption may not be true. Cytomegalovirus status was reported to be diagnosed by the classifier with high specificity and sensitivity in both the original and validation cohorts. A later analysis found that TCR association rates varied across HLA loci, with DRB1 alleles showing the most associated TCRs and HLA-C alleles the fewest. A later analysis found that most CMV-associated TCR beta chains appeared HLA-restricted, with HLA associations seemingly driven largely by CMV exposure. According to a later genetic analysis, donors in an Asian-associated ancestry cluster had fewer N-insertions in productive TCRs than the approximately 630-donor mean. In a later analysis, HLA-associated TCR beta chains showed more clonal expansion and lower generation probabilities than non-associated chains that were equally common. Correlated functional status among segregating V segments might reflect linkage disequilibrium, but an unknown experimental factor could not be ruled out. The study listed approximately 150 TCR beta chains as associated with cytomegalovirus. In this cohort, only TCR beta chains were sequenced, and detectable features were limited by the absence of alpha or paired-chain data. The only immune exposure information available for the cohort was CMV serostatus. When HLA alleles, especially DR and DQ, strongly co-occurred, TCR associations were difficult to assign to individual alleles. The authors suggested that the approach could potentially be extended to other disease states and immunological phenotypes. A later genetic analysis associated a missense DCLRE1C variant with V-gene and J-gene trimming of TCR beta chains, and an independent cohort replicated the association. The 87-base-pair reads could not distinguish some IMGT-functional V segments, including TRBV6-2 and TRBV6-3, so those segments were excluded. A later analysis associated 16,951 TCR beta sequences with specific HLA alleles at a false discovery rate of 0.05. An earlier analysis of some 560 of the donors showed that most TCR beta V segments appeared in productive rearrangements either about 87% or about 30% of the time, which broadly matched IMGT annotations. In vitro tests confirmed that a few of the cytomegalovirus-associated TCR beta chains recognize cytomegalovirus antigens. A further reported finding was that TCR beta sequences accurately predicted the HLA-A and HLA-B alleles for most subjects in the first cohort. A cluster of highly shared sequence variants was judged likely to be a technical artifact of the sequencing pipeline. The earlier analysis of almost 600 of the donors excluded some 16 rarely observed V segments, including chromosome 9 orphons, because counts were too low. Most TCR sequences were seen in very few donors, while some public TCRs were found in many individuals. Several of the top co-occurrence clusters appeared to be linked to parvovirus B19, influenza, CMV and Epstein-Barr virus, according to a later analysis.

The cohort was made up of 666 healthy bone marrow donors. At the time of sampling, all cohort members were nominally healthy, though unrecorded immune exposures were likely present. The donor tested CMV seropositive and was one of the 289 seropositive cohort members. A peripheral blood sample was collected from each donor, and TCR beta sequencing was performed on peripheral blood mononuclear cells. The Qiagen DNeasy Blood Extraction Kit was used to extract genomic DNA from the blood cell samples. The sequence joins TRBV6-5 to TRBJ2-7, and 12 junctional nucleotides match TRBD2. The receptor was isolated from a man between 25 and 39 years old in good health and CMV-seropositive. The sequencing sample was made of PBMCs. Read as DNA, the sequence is TGTGCCAGCTCTACCGGGACTAGCGGGTCCTACGAGCAGTACTTC. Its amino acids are CASSTGTSGSYEQYF.